This T cell receptor beta chain was obtained from a study (TCRdb year 2017). A note on the overall study: Human CD8+ TCR repertoires recognizing immunodominant viral antigens were characterized by means of sequence and structural analyses.

General conclusions and limits of the study: The CD8+ TCR repertoires specific to different immunodominant viral antigens were reported to be highly diverse and distinct from one another.

Reads for this sample came from an Illumina HiSeq 2500. TCRdb reran the public reads through fastp at Q25 and MiXCR, keeping productive beta chains. When rows share a CDR3 protein, they turn into one entry using the most common DNA and genes. The sample records a few hundred distinct CDR3 sequences, approximately 29% of which are singletons. Together, the top ten hold 76% of the sample. This clonotype showed up just a few times. No antigen is known for it. Base quality data are lacking; no much larger clone is found one base away. Reading the germline V gene (reference sequence) gives CDR1 LNHDA and CDR2 SQIVND. CDR3 length: 13 amino acids, cysteine to phenylalanine. The retained sequence is limited to the CDR3, 39 bases, with the frame set at the first base. The V and J ends are trimmed by 6 bases and 6 bases, leaving 12 bases between them.

Sequenced sample: CD8+ T cells (not recorded whether cultured). The rearranged chain carries TRBV19 and TRBJ2-1, with no reliable assignment of the D segment. This TCR was recovered from a male donor. The bases read TGTGCCAGTAGCCCCCTTTCCGGCAATGAGCAGTTCTTC. Its amino acids are CASSPLSGNEQFF.